These 21 T cell receptor beta chains originate from one sample sequenced in a study of OX40 agonist ivuxolimab in advanced cancers. Sequenced by immunoSEQ multiplex PCR; TCRdb stores in-frame clones only, minus some. Of tens of thousands of clones listed, 70% to 90% are singletons. The sample here was CD4+ or CD8+ T cells sorted from blood, taken in a trial of the OX40 agonist ivuxolimab. These receptors originate from an adult with an advanced solid tumor such as melanoma, head and neck, liver or kidney cancer.

V and J are TRBV28 and TRBJ1-2; 8 nucleotides match TRBD1. CDR3 length equals 15 residues. Germline CDR1 is MDHEN and CDR2 is SYDVKM. Trimming removed 5 bases from V and 3 bases from J; junction bases left unmatched: 8. CDR3 coding DNA: TGTGCCAGCAGTCGTCCCGGGACAGGAGACTATGGCTACACCTTC. Protein: CASSRPGTGDYGYTF.

CDR3: CASSWETLGEKLFF. CDR3 bases: TGTGCCAGCAGTTGGGAGACCCTTGGGGAAAAACTGTTTTTT. The chain recombines TRBV28 with TRBJ1-4; D is unclear. This CDR3 contains 14 residues. The V gene lost 4 bases and the J gene lost 8 bases, with 14 bases spanning the gap. Looked up from germline, CDR1 is MDHEN and CDR2 is SYDVKM.

The chain links TRBV7-2 to TRBJ1-1, with D possibly TRBD1 on 6 matching bases. The V gene lost 6 bases and the J gene lost 11 bases, with 19 bases spanning the gap. Germline CDR1 is SGHTA and CDR2 is FQGNSA. CDR3 length equals 13 residues. The CDR3 is CASSLNGGARAFF. Written as DNA, the CDR3 is TGTGCCAGCAGTTTAAACGGGGGCGCGAGGGCTTTCTTT.

The rearrangement uses TRBV9 and TRBJ2-5, with no clear D. Trimming took off 2 bases at V and 5 bases at J, with 13 bases between the two ends. The germline CDR1 and CDR2 sequences are SGDLS and YYNGEE. The CDR3 spans 14 residues. The CDR3, as DNA: TGTGCCAGCAGCGTTGGTACCTTGGGGGAGACCCAGTACTTC. It yields the protein CASSVGTLGETQYF.

The chain combines TRBV5-4 with TRBJ2-1; 8 bases are a match to TRBD2. The germline V gene encodes CDR1 SGHNT and CDR2 YYREEE (reference sequence). J lost 5 bases, V lost 1 base, and 5 bases had no gene match. CDR3 length: 15 residues. The CDR3 DNA is TGTGCCAGCAGCTTGCCGGGAGGGCCCCACAATGAGCAGTTCTTC. Its translation is CASSLPGGPHNEQFF.

The chain is built from TRBV2 and TRBJ2-2; no firm D call. CDR1 and CDR2 (germline): SNHLY, FYNNEI. The CDR3 sequence is 14 residues long. With 7 bases removed from V and 3 bases from J, the gap between germline ends came to 12 bases. DNA of the CDR3: TGTGCCAGCATTAAAGAATCCGACACCGGGGAGCTGTTTTTT. It encodes CASIKESDTGELFF.

This chain uses TRBV28 with TRBJ1-1; D unresolved. The V end was cut by 4 bases, the J end by 5 bases, with 8 bases between. The CDR3 spans 12 residues. Per germline, CDR1 MDHEN and CDR2 SYDVKM. CDR3 nucleotide sequence: TGTGCCAGCAGTTATATAAAGACTGAAGCTTTCTTT. It specifies CASSYIKTEAFF.

The V gene is TRBV28, the J gene TRBJ2-7, with 10 bases aligning to TRBD1. Germline V gene sequence: CDR1 MDHEN, CDR2 SYDVKM. V shed 5 bases, J shed 3 bases, and the junction held 10 bases outside the gene matches. CDR3 length: 16 residues. Here the CDR3 DNA reads TGTGCCAGCAGTGCGAGACAGGGGGCGAATGTCTACGAGCAGTACTTC. It translates to CASSARQGANVYEQYF.

This chain connects TRBV4-1 to TRBJ2-7; D might be TRBD1 (5 bases). CDR3 length equals 18 residues. In germline, CDR1 is MGHRA, CDR2 YSYEKL. The germline V and J ends were trimmed by 0 bases and 1 base, with 19 bases remaining between them. DNA for the CDR3: TGCGCCAGCAGCCAAGAAGGTCGGAAGGGGCGAGCTTCCTACGAGCAGTACTTC. Its protein is CASSQEGRKGRASYEQYF.

The chain combines TRBV15 with TRBJ2-7; 7 positions agree with TRBD1. The germline CDR1 and CDR2 sequences are LNHNV and YYDKDF (reference sequence). V lost 5 bases and J lost 7; bases outside the gene matches: 11. The CDR3 has 14 amino acids. CDR3 in amino acids: CATSPSDRTGEQYF. CDR3 coding DNA: TGTGCCACCAGCCCTTCGGACAGGACCGGGGAGCAGTACTTC.

The chain couples TRBV6-5 to TRBJ2-2; D not certain. V was cut by 7 bases and J by 1 base, with 13 bases left in between. Germline CDR1 reads MNHEY; CDR2 reads SVGAGI. The CDR3 spans 15 residues. CDR3 in amino acids: CASTSSQRNTGELFF. CDR3 DNA: TGTGCCAGCACCTCAAGCCAGAGGAACACCGGGGAGCTGTTTTTT.

The chain links TRBV9 to TRBJ2-2, with TRBD2 matching over 9 bases. CDR1 and CDR2 (germline): SGDLS, YYNGEE. CDR3 length: 17 amino acids. The ends lost 0 bases at V and 5 bases at J; junction bases unmatched: 8. CDR3 coding DNA: TGTGCCAGCAGCGTAGGGCTTAGCGGGAGACATACCGGGGAGCTGTTTTTT. Protein sequence: CASSVGLSGRHTGELFF.

The V call is TRBV11-2, the J call TRBJ2-6; no clear D gene. Germline V gene sequence: CDR1 SGHAT, CDR2 FQNNGV. The CDR3 length is 15 residues. Trimming removed 0 bases at V and 0 bases at J, with 3 bases between. DNA of the CDR3: TGTGCCAGCAGCTTAGACAGCTCTGGGGCCAACGTCCTGACTTTC. It codes for CASSLDSSGANVLTF.

The chain is built from TRBV27 and TRBJ2-6, with TRBD1 as a possible D gene (5 bases). Per germline, CDR1 MNHEY and CDR2 SMNVEV (reference sequence). V lost 6 bases to trimming and J lost 0 bases, with 12 bases between them. This CDR3 spans 16 amino acids. The CDR3 nucleotides read TGTGCCAGCAGATCAGGGCCGTACTCTGGGGCCAACGTCCTGACTTTC. Translated: CASRSGPYSGANVLTF.

In its sample, this clone was seen once. The chain has TRBV7-9 and TRBJ1-4, with 10 bases lining up with TRBD1. The CDR3 has 15 residues. Germline V gene sequence: CDR1 SEHNR, CDR2 FQNEAQ (reference sequence). V gave up 7 bases and J gave up 8 bases; unmatched junction bases: 10. The DNA of the CDR3 is TGTGCCAGCACCAATGGGGGACAGGGGCGCGAAAAACTGTTTTTT. Protein product: CASTNGGQGREKLFF.

The chain combines TRBV28 with TRBJ1-1, with D tentatively TRBD1 (5 bases). Per the germline V gene, CDR1 is MDHEN and CDR2 is SYDVKM. V was shortened by 5 bases and J by 6 bases, with 19 bases between the two germline ends. The CDR3 length is 15 residues. The CDR3 here is CASSPGLLLGAEAFF. As DNA, the CDR3 is TGTGCCAGCAGTCCCGGGCTCCTTCTGGGGGCTGAAGCTTTCTTT.

Comments on this clone: At the DNA level, this CDR3 is encoded by other sequences in the same sample as well. The rearrangement uses TRBV19 and TRBJ1-1; 7 nucleotides match TRBD1. V shed 6 bases and J 3 bases; nucleotides not matched to a gene: 4. The CDR3 has 13 amino acids. The germline CDR1 and CDR2 sequences are LNHDA and SQIVND (reference sequence). CDR3 sequence reads: CASRAQGDTEAFF. The CDR3 nucleotides are TGTGCCAGTAGGGCCCAGGGGGACACTGAAGCTTTCTTT.

This sequence joins TRBV7-6 and TRBJ2-5; no definite D call. Germline V gene data show CDR1 as SGHVS and CDR2 as FNYEAQ. The CDR3 runs 14 residues. Trimming removed 1 base from V and 5 bases from J, with 11 bases in between. The CDR3 here is CASSLEGLLETQYF. Here the CDR3 DNA reads TGTGCCAGCAGCTTAGAAGGCTTGTTGGAGACCCAGTACTTC.

This chain links TRBV10-3 with TRBJ1-5, with D perhaps matching TRBD1 (5 bases). Germline V CDR1 and CDR2: ENHRY, SYGVKD. Trimming cost V 6 bases and J 3 bases, with 9 bases left between them. The CDR3 length is 13 residues. The CDR3 DNA follows: TGTGCCATCAGCGCCAGGGACAATCAGCCCCAGCATTTT. It codes for CAISARDNQPQHF.

The CDR3 DNA reads TGTGCCAGCAAGAGGGACAGGGCCTTCACCACAGATACGCAGTATTTT. Translation: CASKRDRAFTTDTQYF. The V and J genes are TRBV28 and TRBJ2-3, with 9 positions matching TRBD1. This CDR3 contains 16 residues. J was trimmed by 2 bases and V by 7 bases; bases with no gene match: 10. In germline, CDR1 is MDHEN, CDR2 SYDVKM. The full variable domain, its missing parts supplied by reference TRBV28 and TRBJ2-3, is DVKVTQSSRYLVKRTGEKVFLECVQDMDHENMFWYRQDPGLGLRLIYFSYDVKMKEKGDIPEGYSVSREKKERFSLILESASTNQTSMYLCASKRDRAFTTDTQYFGPGTRLTVL.

This chain links TRBV7-8 with TRBJ2-7; 10 nucleotides agree with TRBD1. Trimming at V came to 5 bases and at J to 3 bases, leaving 25 bases not matched to a gene. This CDR3 has 21 amino acids. Looked up from germline, CDR1 is SGHVS and CDR2 is FQNEAQ. The CDR3 DNA reads as TGTGCCAGCAGCCATAGATCCGACAGGGGGCTCCTAAAATCAAGAGGCTACGAGCAGTACTTC. As protein: CASSHRSDRGLLKSRGYEQYF.